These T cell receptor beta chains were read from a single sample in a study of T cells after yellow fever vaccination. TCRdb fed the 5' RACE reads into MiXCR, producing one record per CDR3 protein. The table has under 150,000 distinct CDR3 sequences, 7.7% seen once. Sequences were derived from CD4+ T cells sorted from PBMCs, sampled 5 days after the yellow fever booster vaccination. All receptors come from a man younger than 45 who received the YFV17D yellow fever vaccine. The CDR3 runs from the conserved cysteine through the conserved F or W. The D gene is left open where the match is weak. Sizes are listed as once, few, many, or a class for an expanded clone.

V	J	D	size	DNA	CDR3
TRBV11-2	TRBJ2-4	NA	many	TGTGCCAGCAGCTTAGAGTTAGCAGTGACAGCCAAAAACATTCAGTACTTC	CASSLELAVTAKNIQYF
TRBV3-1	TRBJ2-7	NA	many	TGTGCCAGCAGCATCGTTGGGGAGACCTACGAGCAGTACTTC	CASSIVGETYEQYF
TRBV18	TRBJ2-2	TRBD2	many	TGTGCCAGCTCACCATCTATAGCGGGACTGAACACCGGGGAGCTGTTTTTT	CASSPSIAGLNTGELFF
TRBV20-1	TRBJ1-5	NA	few	TGCAGTGCTAGACCAACCGGGATAAGCAATCAGCCCCAGCATTTT	CSARPTGISNQPQHF
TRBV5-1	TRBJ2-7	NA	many	TGCGCCAGCAGTCCTTCGGGGGAAGGGGCGCAGTACTTC	CASSPSGEGAQYF
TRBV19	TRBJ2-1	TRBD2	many	TGTGCCAGTAGTATAAACCGCGGGAGCCATGGCTTCAATGAGCAGTTCTTC	CASSINRGSHGFNEQFF
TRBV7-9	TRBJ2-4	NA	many	TGTGCCAGCAGCTTAGCAACCATTCAGTACTTC	CASSLATIQYF
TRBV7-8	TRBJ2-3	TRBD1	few	TGTGCCAGCTCGTCCTTGCCCGGGACAGCTAGCACAGATACGCAGTATTTT	CASSSLPGTASTDTQYF
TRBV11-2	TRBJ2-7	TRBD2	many	TGTGCCAGCAGCTTAGATTCAGGGGTGGCGGGAGGCCTCTCCTACGAGCAGTACTTC	CASSLDSGVAGGLSYEQYF
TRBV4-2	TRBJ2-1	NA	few	TGTGCCAGCAGCCAAGAGGGCGGGGCCGCGAATGAGCAGTTCTTC	CASSQEGGAANEQFF
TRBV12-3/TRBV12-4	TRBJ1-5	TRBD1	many	TGTGCCAGCAGTTCCCAGGGGGGTAATCATCAGCCCCAGCATTTT	CASSSQGGNHQPQHF